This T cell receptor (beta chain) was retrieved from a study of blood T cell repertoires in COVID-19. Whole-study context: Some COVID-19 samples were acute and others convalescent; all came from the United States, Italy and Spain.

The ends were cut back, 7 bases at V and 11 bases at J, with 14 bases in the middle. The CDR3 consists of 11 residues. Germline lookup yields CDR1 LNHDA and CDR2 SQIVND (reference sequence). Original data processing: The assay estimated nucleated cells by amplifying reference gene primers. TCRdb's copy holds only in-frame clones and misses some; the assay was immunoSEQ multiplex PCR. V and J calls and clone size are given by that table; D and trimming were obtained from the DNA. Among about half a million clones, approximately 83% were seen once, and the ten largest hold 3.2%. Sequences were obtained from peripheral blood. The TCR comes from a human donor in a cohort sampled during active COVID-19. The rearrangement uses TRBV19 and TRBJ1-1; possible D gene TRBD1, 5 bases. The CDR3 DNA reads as TGTGCCAGTAAGAGGCAGGGTAGTGCTTTCTTT. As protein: CASKRQGSAFF.